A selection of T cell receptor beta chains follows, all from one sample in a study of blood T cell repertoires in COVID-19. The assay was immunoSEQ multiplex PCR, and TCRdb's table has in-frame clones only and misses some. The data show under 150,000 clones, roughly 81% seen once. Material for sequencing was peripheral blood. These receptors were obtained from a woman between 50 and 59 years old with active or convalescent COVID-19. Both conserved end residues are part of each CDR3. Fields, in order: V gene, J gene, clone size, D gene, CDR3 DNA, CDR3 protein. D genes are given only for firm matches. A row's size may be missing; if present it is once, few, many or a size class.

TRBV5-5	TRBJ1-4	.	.	TGTGCCAGCAGCGGAAACAGGGCTGAAAAACTGTTTTTT	CASSGNRAEKLFF
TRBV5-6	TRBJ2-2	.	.	TGTGCCAGCAGCTCGGCTAGAGTCCGGCCCGGGGAGCTGTTTTTT	CASSSARVRPGELFF
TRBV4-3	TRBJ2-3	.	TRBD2	TGCGCCAGCAGCCAAGACGCTAGCGGGGGGCCCACAGATACGCAGTATTTT	CASSQDASGGPTDTQYF
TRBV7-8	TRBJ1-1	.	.	TGTGCCAGCAGCACTGACAGGACCTCTGAAGCTTTCTTT	CASSTDRTSEAFF
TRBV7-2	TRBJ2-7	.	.	TGTGCCAGCAGCTTAGCCAGGGACTACGAGCAGTACTTC	CASSLARDYEQYF
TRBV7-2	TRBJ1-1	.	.	TGTGCCAGTGGGAGGGGGTTGAACACTGAAGCTTTCTTT	CASGRGLNTEAFF
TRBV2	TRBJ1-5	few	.	TGTGCCAGCAGTGAAAGCGGGGGGAGCAATCAGCCCCAGCATTTT	CASSESGGSNQPQHF
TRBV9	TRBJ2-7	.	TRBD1	TGTGCCAGCAGCGAGACAGGGCCTTCCTACGAGCAGTACTTC	CASSETGPSYEQYF
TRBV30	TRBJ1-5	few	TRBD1	TGTGCCTGGAGCCAGGGGGTAGGACAGCCCCAGCATTTT	CAWSQGVGQPQHF
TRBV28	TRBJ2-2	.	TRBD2	TGTGCCAGCCGCCCAGCGGGAGTCATTGGCACCGGGGAGCTGTTTTTT	CASRPAGVIGTGELFF
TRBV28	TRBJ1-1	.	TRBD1	TGTGCCAGCAGCCGGGGACAGCGGGCTTTCTTT	CASSRGQRAFF
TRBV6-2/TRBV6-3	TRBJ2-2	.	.	TGTGCCAGCAGTTACGGGGGCACTAACACCGGGGAGCTGTTTTTT	CASSYGGTNTGELFF
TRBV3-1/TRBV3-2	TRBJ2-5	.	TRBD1	TGTGCCAGCAGCCCTGGGACAGGAGGAGAGACCCAGTACTTC	CASSPGTGGETQYF
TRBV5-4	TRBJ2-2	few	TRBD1	TGTGCCAGCAGCTTGGGGGACAGGGGTCACACCGGGGAGCTGTTTTTT	CASSLGDRGHTGELFF
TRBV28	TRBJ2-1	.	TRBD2	TGTGCCAGCAGTTATAGCGGGGTGGATGAGTTCTTC	CASSYSGVDEFF
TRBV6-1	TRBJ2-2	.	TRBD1	TGTGCCAGCAGTGAAATTGGACCGGGGACAGGGAACACCGGGGAGCTGTTTTTT	CASSEIGPGTGNTGELFF
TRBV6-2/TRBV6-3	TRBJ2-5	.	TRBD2	TGTGCCAGCAGTTTGACTAGCGGGGGCCAAGAGACCCAGTACTTC	CASSLTSGGQETQYF
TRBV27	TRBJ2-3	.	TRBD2	TGTGCCAGCAGTTTTTACGGACTAGCGGGAGGAAGCACAGATACGCAGTATTTT	CASSFYGLAGGSTDTQYF
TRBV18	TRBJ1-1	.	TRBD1	TGTGCCAGCTCACCGAGACAGGGAGGCACGATGAACACTGAAGCTTTCTTT	CASSPRQGGTMNTEAFF
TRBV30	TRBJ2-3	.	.	TGTGCCTGGAACTTCCGGTACCGGACAGCAGACGGCACAGATACGCAGTATTTT	CAWNFRYRTADGTDTQYF
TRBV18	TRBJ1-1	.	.	TGTGCCAGCTCACCATCCGGAAGGGGTAACACTGAAGCTTTCTTT	CASSPSGRGNTEAFF
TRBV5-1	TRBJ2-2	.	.	TGCGCCAGCAGCTTGGCTATGACCGGGGAGCTGTTTTTT	CASSLAMTGELFF
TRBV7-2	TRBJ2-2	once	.	TGTGCCAGCAGCCCGAGGAACACCGGGGAGCTGTTTTTT	CASSPRNTGELFF
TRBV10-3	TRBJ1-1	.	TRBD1	TGTGCCATCAGTGACCCCGGGACAGCGAACACTGAAGCTTTCTTT	CAISDPGTANTEAFF
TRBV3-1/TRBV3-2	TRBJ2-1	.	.	TGTGCCAGCAGCCCGCCTAGGGGTCGGAATGAGCAGTTCTTC	CASSPPRGRNEQFF
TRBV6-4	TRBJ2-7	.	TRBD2	TGTGCCAGCAGTGAACGGGAGGGGGACGAGCAGTACTTC	CASSEREGDEQYF
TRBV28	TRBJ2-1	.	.	TGTGCCAGCAGTCCTCCGGGACTTAACAATGAGCAGTTCTTC	CASSPPGLNNEQFF
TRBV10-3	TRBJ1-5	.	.	TGTGCCATCAGTGAAAGCGACAATCAGCCCCAGCATTTT	CAISESDNQPQHF
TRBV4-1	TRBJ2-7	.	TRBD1	TGCGCCAGCAGTCGGGACAGGGGGCGCGGGTACGAGCAGTACTTC	CASSRDRGRGYEQYF
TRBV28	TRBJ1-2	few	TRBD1	TGTGCCAGCAGTTTCGGACAGGGCTATGGCTACACCTTC	CASSFGQGYGYTF
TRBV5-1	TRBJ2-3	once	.	TGCGCCAGCAGAACGGAGATAAGCACAGATACGCAGTATTTT	CASRTEISTDTQYF
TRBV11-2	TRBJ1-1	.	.	TGTGCCAGCAGCCGACTGGGAGTTCCGAACACTGAAGCTTTCTTT	CASSRLGVPNTEAFF
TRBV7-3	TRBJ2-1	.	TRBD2	TGTGCCAGCAGCCCCGGGACTAGCGGGAGGGGGTGGGTCAATGAGCAGTTCTTC	CASSPGTSGRGWVNEQFF
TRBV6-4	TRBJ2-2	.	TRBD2	TGTGCCAGCAGCGCGAGGGGACTACGCACCGGGGAGCTGTTTTTT	CASSARGLRTGELFF
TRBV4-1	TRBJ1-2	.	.	TGCGCCAGCAGCCAAGAGAGTAACTATGGCTACACCTTC	CASSQESNYGYTF
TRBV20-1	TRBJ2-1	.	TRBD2	TGCAGTGCTAGTGGGGCTGGCGGGAGGCACAATGAGCAGTTCTTC	CSASGAGGRHNEQFF
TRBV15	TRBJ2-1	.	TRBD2	TGTGCCACCAGTCTAGCGGGAGCCTACAATGAGCAGTTCTTC	CATSLAGAYNEQFF
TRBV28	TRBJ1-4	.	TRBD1	TGTGCCAGCAGTTTGGCGACAGGGGGCGCGAGGGAAAAACTGTTTTTT	CASSLATGGAREKLFF
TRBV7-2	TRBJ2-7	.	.	TGTGCCAGCAGCTCGGCGGTCCCCTCCTACGAGCAGTACTTC	CASSSAVPSYEQYF
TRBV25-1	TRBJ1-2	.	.	TGTGCCAGCAGTGATCTCGGGTTTGGCTACACCTTC	CASSDLGFGYTF
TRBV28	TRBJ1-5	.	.	TGTGCCAGCACCCACCGGGGTTTCGGCAATCAGCCCCAGCATTTT	CASTHRGFGNQPQHF
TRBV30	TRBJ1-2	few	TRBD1	TGTGCCTGGAGTAGGGGCCGACAGGGGATCCTTCTCGGCTACACCTTC	CAWSRGRQGILLGYTF